The present T cell receptor (beta chain) was sequenced within a study of response to subunit inactivated influenza vaccine. Study-wide points: The authors offered the suggestion that each seasonal influenza vaccination recruits few new T cells.

About this clonotype itself: Its antigen is unidentified. A much more abundant neighbour one base away suggests this may be a read error.

TCRdb re-derived calls from the RT-PCR reads in MiXCR, one entry per CDR3 protein. The data show a few hundred thousand distinct CDR3 sequences, 9.5% to 12% seen once. The CDR3 is 14 residues long. This TCR was sampled from a man aged 45-65 years who received an inactivated influenza vaccine. Sequenced material: PBMCs from blood, taken around seven weeks after vaccination. This chain connects TRBV12-3 or TRBV12-4 to TRBJ2-4, with D perhaps matching TRBD2 (6 bases). The CDR3 spells CASSSAEGQKIQYF. CDR3 sequence (DNA): TGTGCCAGCAGTTCCGCGGAGGGGCAAAAGATTCAGTACTTC.